A selection of T cell receptor beta chains follows, all from one sample in a study of blood T cells in healthy people across ages. TCRdb used MiXCR to reprocess the 5' RACE reads, holding one entry per CDR3 protein. Of roughly 1 million distinct CDR3 sequences in the sample, about 25% were seen once. This sample also appeared in a second study, on T cells of mothers and their children.

Source material: blood. All receptors derive from a girl between 2 and 10 years old in good health. Each CDR3 is given with its conserved first and last residue. D genes are given only for firm matches. Size is stated for part of the rows, as once, few or many counts, or as a class when the clone is expanded.

D gene	V gene	clone size	J gene	CDR3 DNA	CDR3 protein
NA	TRBV15	few	TRBJ2-5	TGTGCCACCAGCAGCGTCGGGACAATCTCCCAAGAGACCCAGTACTTC	CATSSVGTISQETQYF
NA	TRBV25-1	NA	TRBJ2-1	TGTGCCAGCAGTGTTTGGCTGGCGCAGACCTACAATGAGCAGTTCTTC	CASSVWLAQTYNEQFF
NA	TRBV10-3	NA	TRBJ1-2	TGTGCCACGGGGGAGGACTATGGCTACACCTTC	CATGEDYGYTF
TRBD2	TRBV5-1	NA	TRBJ2-1	TGCGCCAGCAGGAGCGGGGGGAGATACAATGGGCAGTTCTTC	CASRSGGRYNGQFF
NA	TRBV28	NA	TRBJ1-1	TGTGCCAGCAGTCCCCTCCGGGCCTACACTGAAGCTTTCTTT	CASSPLRAYTEAFF
NA	TRBV27	NA	TRBJ1-5	TGTGCCAGCAGTTTATCCTCAAACGCCCTACAGCCCCAGCATTTT	CASSLSSNALQPQHF
NA	TRBV7-9	NA	TRBJ2-7	TGTGCCAGCAGCCCAACCTGGACCGCCTCCTACGAGCAGTACTTC	CASSPTWTASYEQYF
TRBD2	TRBV20-1	few	TRBJ2-1	TGCAGTGCCCCTTCCCCGGGACTACAGTTCTTC	CSAPSPGLQFF
NA	TRBV9	few	TRBJ1-1	TGTGCCAGCAGCGAGGGGGGGGCAACTGAAGCTTTCTTT	CASSEGGATEAFF
NA	TRBV20-1	NA	TRBJ1-2	TGCAGTGCTAGAGATCTATCTAACTATGGCTACACCTTC	CSARDLSNYGYTF
TRBD1	TRBV6-5	NA	TRBJ1-2	TGTGCCAGCAGTTACCTCAGAAGACAGGGCGCCGGTGGTGGCTACACCTTC	CASSYLRRQGAGGGYTF
NA	TRBV20-1	NA	TRBJ2-3	TGCAGTGCCAGCCCCCTAGCGCGGAACACAGATACGCAGTATTTT	CSASPLARNTDTQYF
NA	TRBV29-1	NA	TRBJ2-7	TGCACTTATAGTGGAGGGGATCCTCCTCTCGAGCAGTACTTC	CTYSGGDPPLEQYF
TRBD1	TRBV9	few	TRBJ2-5	TGTGCCAGCAGCGCGGGCGGGACAGGGGAGACCCAGTACTTC	CASSAGGTGETQYF
NA	TRBV11-2	NA	TRBJ1-2	TGTGCCAGCAGCTCCTCCGGACCTAACTATGGCTACACCTTC	CASSSSGPNYGYTF
NA	TRBV20-1	NA	TRBJ2-2	TGCAGTGCTAGAGATTGGGGGCGGACCGGGGAGCTGTTTTTT	CSARDWGRTGELFF
NA	TRBV28	NA	TRBJ2-3	TGTGCCAGCAGCCCTGCCCGGGACTTCACAGATACGCAGTATTTT	CASSPARDFTDTQYF
NA	TRBV28	NA	TRBJ1-5	TGTGCCAGCAGTTTTGAGGGGTTCCGGCGGCCCCAGCATTTT	CASSFEGFRRPQHF
NA	TRBV29-1	NA	TRBJ1-3	TGCAGCGTTGACCCGAGACCTCTCTCTGGAAACACCATATATTTT	CSVDPRPLSGNTIYF
NA	TRBV6-5	NA	TRBJ1-5	TGTGCCAGCAGTCTTACTCTAACTGTAGGGAATCAGCCCCAGCATTTT	CASSLTLTVGNQPQHF
NA	TRBV7-9	NA	TRBJ2-3	TGTGCCAGCAGCCCCACTAGCTCAGATACGCAGTATTTT	CASSPTSSDTQYF
TRBD1	TRBV5-1	NA	TRBJ2-5	TGCGCCAGCAGCGTGAAACCGACGGGACAGACAACTGGAGGGACCCAGTACTTC	CASSVKPTGQTTGGTQYF
NA	TRBV21-1	few	TRBJ2-3	TGTGCCAGCAGCAAAGTTGCGAGTGGGGGCGAGCGCACAGATACGCAGTATTTT	CASSKVASGGERTDTQYF
NA	TRBV29-1	NA	TRBJ2-3	TGCAGCGTTGAAGTGGAGGGGCGGGGGCGCACAGATACGCAGTATTTT	CSVEVEGRGRTDTQYF